This T cell receptor beta chain originates from a study of CD8 T cells in Susac syndrome (dated by TCRdb to about 2019). Regarding the study in general: Repertoire sequencing was used to test whether CD8+ T cell activation and differentiation in Susac syndrome was antigen driven. CD8+ T cell repertoire clonality was compared between more than ten healthy donors, approximately 14 Susac syndrome patients and 15 multiple sclerosis patients.

Here is what the overall study found, with its caveats: The number of individuals in the TCR sequencing and HLA analysis was acknowledged as relatively small.

Peripheral blood CD8+ and CD4+ T cells from healthy donors, Susac syndrome patients and multiple sclerosis patients were profiled using high-throughput TCR beta sequencing. Multiple sclerosis controls were treatment-naive patients with stable or active relapsing-remitting disease fulfilling revised McDonald criteria. Bulk CD8+ and CD4+ T cells were purified magnetically by negative isolation, whereas CD8+ TEMRA cells were enriched by FACS. Blood was drawn into EDTA tubes, processed within 24 hours, and PBMCs were isolated by density gradient centrifugation. PBMCs intended for TCR sequencing were cryopreserved in liquid nitrogen and were subsequently thawed in a 37 degrees C water bath. The sorted or isolated CD4+, CD8+ and CD8+ TEMRA cells reached a purity of at least 90%. The junction shows trimming of 6 bases on V and 0 bases on J, plus 16 bases between the germline ends. CDR1 and CDR2 are read off the germline V gene (reference sequence) as DFQATT and SNEGSKA. Measured from the cysteine to the phenylalanine, the CDR3 is 15 residues long. Only CDR3 DNA remains: 45 bases, in frame from the first base.

Note on this clonotype: It has no known antigen specificity. It has no much larger one-base neighbor in the sample; base qualities were not kept.

RNA was extracted with the RNeasy kit and about 0.5 to 1 ug was reverse transcribed using random hexamers. The immunoSEQ multiplex PCR assay, which covers 54 Vbeta and 13 Jbeta segments, was used to amplify TCR beta CDR3 regions. PCR amplification bias was corrected by using a synthetic template baseline for primer optimization and computational correction. In the paper's pipeline: Reads were annotated to V, D and J genes per IMGT and analyzed with immunoSEQ Analyzer, keeping only productive sequences. To calculate clonality, Shannon entropy was normalized by log2 of the number of productive unique sequences and then subtracted from one. Public and private clones were assessed among the 100 most prevalent clones of each patient and control. Clones were defined as Susac-specific when absent from the healthy and MS cohorts, from 1052 published viral clones and from other ImmuneACCESS disease sequences. TCRdb reprocessed the public reads (quality trimming at Q25 with fastp, clone calling with MiXCR) and kept in-frame beta chains. Entries that share a CDR3 protein sequence are merged under the most common genes and DNA. Here the V and J calls rest on TCRdb's processing, not on the authors' analysis. This sample holds 210,000 or so distinct CDR3 sequences; about 90% were observed only once. The top ten constitute roughly 0.15% of the sample.

Specimen: CD8+ T cells from PBMCs. This chain joins TRBV20-1 to TRBJ2-3; the D gene lacks a confident call. The source of this sequence is a human donor with multiple sclerosis. The CDR3 region has the sequence CSAALGPRSTDTQYF. The nucleotides are TGCAGTGCCGCCCTAGGGCCCCGTAGCACAGATACGCAGTATTTT.